This T cell receptor beta chain was profiled in a study of blood T cell repertoires in COVID-19. Libraries were prepared by immunoSEQ multiplex PCR; TCRdb keeps only in-frame clonotypes and omits some of them. This sample carries around 360,000 clones, roughly 84% of them seen once, and the ten largest clones take just under 3%. Cohort assignment relied on participant-reported clinical history. The V gene's germline CDR1 is MNHNY and CDR2 SVGAGI (reference sequence). The CDR3 is 15 residues long. The ends lost 2 bases at V and 8 bases at J; junction bases unmatched: 7. Material for sequencing was PBMCs or T cells enriched from blood (not recorded which). The TCR comes from a woman aged 25 to 39 who had recovered from COVID-19. The genes are TRBV6-6 and TRBJ2-7; 12 bases fit TRBD2. The CDR3 bases are TGTGCCAGCAGTTACACACTAGCGGGAGGTCTACAGCAGTACTTC. Amino acids: CASSYTLAGGLQQYF.